This T cell receptor (beta chain) was documented in a study of T cell repertoires in cytomegalovirus infection. This CDR3 has 16 residues. V gave up 6 bases and J gave up 0 bases, with 18 bases separating them. The germline CDR1 and CDR2 sequences are MNHNY and SVGAGI (reference sequence). Findings and limits, study-wide: CMV-specific TCR beta clonotypes restricted by HLA-C were the ones dominating the ex vivo response.

TCRdb used MiXCR to reprocess the reads, holding one entry per CDR3 protein. The profile shows under 600,000 distinct CDR3 sequences, 15% to 20% of them singletons. A few counts support this clonotype. What it binds is not known. This TCR came from a human donor in good health (CMV status not recorded). Some clones in this sample may be carry-over from other donors' samples. The sequenced material came from CD8+ T cells from PBMCs. V is TRBV6-6 and J is TRBJ2-7, with D perhaps TRBD2 (6 bases). In nucleotides, the CDR3 is TGTGCCAGCAGCTTGAACCGGGACTTCAGCTCCTACGAGCAGTACTTC. Translated, it gives CASSLNRDFSSYEQYF.